This TCR beta chain was recorded in a study of tumor-infiltrating lymphocytes in primary liver carcinoma. Study as a whole: Each of the samples returned roughly 3.5 to 7.5 million productive TCRbeta reads (a yield similar across tissue types).

Blood RNA originated from unsorted whole blood, with germline DNA additionally extracted. cDNA specific to TCR beta was made from about 0.45 ug of total RNA, with a constant-region primer employed for priming. Slightly modified ARM-PCR, run as three nested multiplex PCR rounds, produced the TCR beta libraries. TCRdb ran MiXCR on the multiplex PCR reads and lists one entry per CDR3 protein. Counted here are about 300,000 distinct CDR3 sequences, approximately 65% occurring once; the ten biggest clones make up roughly 8.6%. Sequenced input: peripheral blood. The source of this sequence is a man aged 40-49 years with primary liver carcinoma and hepatitis B virus infection.

The CDR3 DNA reads as TGTGCCAGCAGTTTATGGGGGGGACAGGGAGGTAATCAGCCCCAGCATTTT. Translating it yields CASSLWGGQGGNQPQHF. The V call is TRBV28, the J call TRBJ1-5; TRBD1 matches 9 bases. The germline V gene has CDR1 MDHEN and CDR2 SYDVKM. With V trimmed by 0 bases and J by 4 bases, 7 bases remained unmatched. This CDR3 is built from 17 residues.